This T cell receptor (beta chain) was profiled in a study of OX40 agonist ivuxolimab in advanced cancers. Points from the study as a whole: Low normalized clonal expansion also occurred in some nonresponding patients. Relative to CD4+, CD8+ T cells held more expanded clones on average.

Generated by immunoSEQ multiplex PCR, the TCRdb table keeps only in-frame clones and is missing some. The table includes approximately 30,000 clones, 82% detected once. With regard to this clone: What it binds is unknown.

The CDR3 runs to 16 residues. Sequencing was performed on CD4+ or CD8+ T cells sorted from blood, taken in a trial of the OX40 agonist ivuxolimab. The receptor was isolated from an adult with an advanced solid tumor such as melanoma, head and neck, liver or kidney cancer. The chain has TRBV21-1 and TRBJ2-5; the table names TRBD1, a call not compared with the DNA. TRBV21-1 is labeled a pseudogene. This CDR3 is CASSKMRDRRQETQYF. As DNA, the CDR3 is TGTGCCAGCAGCAAGATGAGGGACAGGCGCCAAGAGACCCAGTACTTC.